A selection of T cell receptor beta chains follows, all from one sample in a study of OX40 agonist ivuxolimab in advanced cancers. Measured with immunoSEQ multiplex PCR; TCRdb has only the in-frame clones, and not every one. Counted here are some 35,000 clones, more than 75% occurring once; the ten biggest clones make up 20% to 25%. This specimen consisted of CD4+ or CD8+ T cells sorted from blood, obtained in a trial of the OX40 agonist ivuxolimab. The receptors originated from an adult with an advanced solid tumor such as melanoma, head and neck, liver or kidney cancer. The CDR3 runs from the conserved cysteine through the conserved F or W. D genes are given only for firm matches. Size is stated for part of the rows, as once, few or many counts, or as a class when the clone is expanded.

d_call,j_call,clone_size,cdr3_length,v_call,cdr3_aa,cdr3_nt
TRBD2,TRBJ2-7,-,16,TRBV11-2,CASSYRAGDRSYEQYF,TGTGCCAGCAGCTACCGAGCGGGGGATAGGTCCTACGAGCAGTACTTC
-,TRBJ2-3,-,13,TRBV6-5,CASSYLGANTQYF,TGTGCCAGCAGTTACTTGGGGGCGAATACGCAATATTTT
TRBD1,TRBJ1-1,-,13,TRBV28,CASSFNRGTEAFF,TGTGCCAGCAGTTTTAACAGGGGCACTGAAGCTTTCTTT
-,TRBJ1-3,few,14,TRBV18,CASSEGVAGNTIYF,TGTGCCAGCTCAGAGGGGGTAGCTGGAAACACCATATATTTT
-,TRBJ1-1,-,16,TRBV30,CAWSVLGRQPEIEAFF,TGTGCCTGGAGTGTACTGGGCAGACAGCCAGAAATTGAAGCTTTCTTT
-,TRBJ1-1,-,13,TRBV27,CASSLGSNTEAFF,TGTGCCAGCAGTTTAGGGTCGAACACTGAAGCTTTCTTT
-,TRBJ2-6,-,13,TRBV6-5,CASRRPGANVLTF,TGTGCCAGCAGACGGCCTGGGGCCAACGTCCTGACTTTC
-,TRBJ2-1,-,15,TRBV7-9,CASSLALAEGGEQFF,TGTGCCAGCAGCTTAGCACTAGCCGAGGGTGGTGAGCAGTTCTTC
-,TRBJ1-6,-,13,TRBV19,CASTGGEYSPLHF,TGTGCCAGTACAGGCGGAGAATATTCACCCCTCCACTTT
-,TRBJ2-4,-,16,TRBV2,CASLFLGGAYKNIQYF,TGTGCCAGCTTATTTTTGGGGGGGGCGTACAAAAACATTCAGTACTTC
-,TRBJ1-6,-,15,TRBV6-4,CASSSRTAYNSPLHF,TGTGCCAGCAGCTCCAGGACAGCATATAATTCACCCCTCCACTTT
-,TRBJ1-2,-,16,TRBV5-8,CASSTGLYFADYGYTF,TGTGCCAGCTCTACGGGACTTTATTTCGCGGACTATGGCTACACCTTC
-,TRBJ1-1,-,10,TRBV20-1,CSAGNTEAFF,TGCAGTGCGGGGAACACTGAAGCTTTCTTT
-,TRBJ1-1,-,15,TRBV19,CASNPGSTRNTEAFF,TGTGCCAGTAACCCGGGATCCACTAGGAACACTGAAGCTTTCTTT
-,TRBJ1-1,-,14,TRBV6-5,CASSRTDGNTEAFF,TGTGCCAGCAGTCGAACGGACGGGAACACTGAAGCTTTCTTT
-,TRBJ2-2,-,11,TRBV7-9,CASTDTGELFF,TGTGCCAGCACTGACACCGGGGAGCTGTTTTTT
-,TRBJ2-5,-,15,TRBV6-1,CASSEGWGGRETQYF,TGTGCCAGCAGTGAGGGATGGGGGGGGCGGGAGACCCAGTACTTC
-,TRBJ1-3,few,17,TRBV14,CASSLVGGITSGNTIYF,TGTGCCAGCAGCCTCGTTGGGGGGATAACATCTGGAAACACCATATATTTT
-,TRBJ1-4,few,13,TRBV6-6,CASISSRNEKLFF,TGTGCCAGCATATCGTCCAGGAATGAAAAACTGTTTTTT
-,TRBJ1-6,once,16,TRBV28,CASSPQGGSYNSPLHF,TGTGCCAGCAGTCCTCAAGGAGGCTCCTATAATTCACCCCTCCACTTT
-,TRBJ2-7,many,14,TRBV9,CASSVDEGAYEQYF,TGTGCCAGCAGCGTAGATGAGGGGGCCTACGAGCAGTACTTC
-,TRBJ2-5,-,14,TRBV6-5,CASSYYGRQETQYF,TGTGCCAGCAGTTACTATGGGCGTCAAGAGACCCAGTACTTC